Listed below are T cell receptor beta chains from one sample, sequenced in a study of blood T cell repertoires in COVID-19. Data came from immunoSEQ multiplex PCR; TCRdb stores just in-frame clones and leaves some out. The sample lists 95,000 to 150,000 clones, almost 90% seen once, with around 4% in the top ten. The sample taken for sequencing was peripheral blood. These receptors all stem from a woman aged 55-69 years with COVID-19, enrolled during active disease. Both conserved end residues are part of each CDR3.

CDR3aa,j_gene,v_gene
CAISDDTYGYTF,TRBJ1-2,TRBV10-3
CASSPPQPQSQGASSGNTIYF,TRBJ1-3,TRBV4-3
CASSSYTGTESPLHF,TRBJ1-6,TRBV27
CASSPTAGQQETQYF,TRBJ2-5,TRBV18
CASSYSRLAGGPAKNIQYF,TRBJ2-4,TRBV7-6
CASSFGGLGANVLTF,TRBJ2-6,TRBV5-1
CASSRGPEDSYEQYF,TRBJ2-7,TRBV7-6
CASSLTANYGYTF,TRBJ1-2,TRBV3-1/TRBV3-2
CASSPMAGASSGNTIYF,TRBJ1-3,TRBV3-1/TRBV3-2
CASSLGWRDSSYEQYF,TRBJ2-7,TRBV5-4
CASSLTGYTGELFF,TRBJ2-2,TRBV7-9
CASSIGQTTDTQYF,TRBJ2-3,TRBV19
CASSPLVSGDESSYNEQFF,TRBJ2-1,TRBV9
CASSLSWAPSYEQYF,TRBJ2-7,TRBV27
CASSLGTGGHNEQFF,TRBJ2-1,TRBV7-2
CASNRGGLGGTGELFF,TRBJ2-2,TRBV5-4
CASSLRGQHTEAFF,TRBJ1-1,TRBV9
CASSHGWDRGRTEAFF,TRBJ1-1,TRBV3-1/TRBV3-2
CASSPTPPRASGGGETQYF,TRBJ2-5,TRBV4-1
CASSWSGFGNTIYF,TRBJ1-3,TRBV5-6
CASSSRQGEGPQHF,TRBJ1-5,TRBV7-2
CASSTHSLAGLISYEQYF,TRBJ2-7,TRBV19
CASGWVIVGGYEQYF,TRBJ2-7,TRBV12-5
CASSYSIGSPDTQYF,TRBJ2-3,TRBV6-2/TRBV6-3